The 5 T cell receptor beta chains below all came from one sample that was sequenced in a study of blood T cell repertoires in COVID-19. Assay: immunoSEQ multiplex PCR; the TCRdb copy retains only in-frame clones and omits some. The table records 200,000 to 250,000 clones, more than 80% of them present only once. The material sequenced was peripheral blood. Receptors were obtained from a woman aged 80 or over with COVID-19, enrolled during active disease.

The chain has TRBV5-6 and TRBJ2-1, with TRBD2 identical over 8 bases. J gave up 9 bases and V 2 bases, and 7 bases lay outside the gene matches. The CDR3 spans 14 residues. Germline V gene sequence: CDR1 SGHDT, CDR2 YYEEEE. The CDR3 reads CASSFGAGVIEQFF. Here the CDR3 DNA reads TGTGCCAGCAGCTTTGGAGCGGGAGTCATTGAGCAGTTCTTC.

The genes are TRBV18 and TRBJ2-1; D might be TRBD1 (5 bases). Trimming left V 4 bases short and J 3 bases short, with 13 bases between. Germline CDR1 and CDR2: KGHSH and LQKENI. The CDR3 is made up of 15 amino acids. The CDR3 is CASSRNTDSYNEQFF. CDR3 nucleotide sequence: TGTGCCAGCTCACGAAATACCGACAGCTACAATGAGCAGTTCTTC.

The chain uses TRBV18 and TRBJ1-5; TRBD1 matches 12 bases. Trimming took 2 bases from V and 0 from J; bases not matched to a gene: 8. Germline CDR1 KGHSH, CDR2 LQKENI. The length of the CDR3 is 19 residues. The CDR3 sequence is CASSPTGTGGLSSNQPQHF. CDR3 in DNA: TGTGCCAGCTCACCAACCGGGACAGGGGGCTTAAGTAGCAATCAGCCCCAGCATTTT. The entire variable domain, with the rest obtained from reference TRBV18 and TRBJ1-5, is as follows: NAGVMQNPRHLVRRRGQEARLRCSPMKGHSHVYWYRQLPEEGLKFMVYLQKENIIDESGMPKERFSAEFPKEGPSILRIQQVVRGDSAAYFCASSPTGTGGLSSNQPQHFGDGTRLSIL.

CDR3 sequence: CASSFGGHALSYNEQFF. The DNA for the CDR3 is TGTGCCAGCAGCTTCGGGGGTCACGCGTTGTCCTACAATGAGCAGTTCTTC. The chain has TRBV9 and TRBJ2-1; possibly TRBD2 for D (6 bases). V lost 4 bases to trimming and J lost 1 base, with 18 bases between them. Per the germline V gene, CDR1 is SGDLS and CDR2 is YYNGEE. CDR3 length: 17 amino acids.

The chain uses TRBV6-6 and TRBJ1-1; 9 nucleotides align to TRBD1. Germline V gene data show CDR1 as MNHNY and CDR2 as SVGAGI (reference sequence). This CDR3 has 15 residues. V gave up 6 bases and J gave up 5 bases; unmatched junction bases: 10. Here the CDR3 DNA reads TGTGCCAGCAGGAGGACAGGGGTTTTCACGACTGAAGCTTTCTTT. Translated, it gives CASRRTGVFTTEAFF.